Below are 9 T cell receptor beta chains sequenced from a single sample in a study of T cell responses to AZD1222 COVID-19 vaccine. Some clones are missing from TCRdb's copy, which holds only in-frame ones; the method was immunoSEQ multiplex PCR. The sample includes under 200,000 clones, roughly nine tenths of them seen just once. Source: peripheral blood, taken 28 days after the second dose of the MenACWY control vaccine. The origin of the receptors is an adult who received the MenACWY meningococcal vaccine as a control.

DNA for the CDR3: TGTGCCAGCAGCGGCCTTTTTCGGGTAGGGACTGAAGCTTTCTTT. Its protein is CASSGLFRVGTEAFF. The V call is TRBV9, the J call TRBJ1-1; no clear D. V gave up 3 bases and J gave up 5 bases, with 17 bases separating them. The CDR3 is 15 amino acids. Germline values: CDR1 SGDLS, CDR2 YYNGEE.

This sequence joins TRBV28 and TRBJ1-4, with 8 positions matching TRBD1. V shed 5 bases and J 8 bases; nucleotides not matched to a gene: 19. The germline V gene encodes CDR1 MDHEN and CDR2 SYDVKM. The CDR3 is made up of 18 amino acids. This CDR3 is CASSGQGGGGRVEEKLFF. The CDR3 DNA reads TGTGCCAGCAGTGGACAGGGAGGGGGAGGCAGGGTTGAGGAAAAACTGTTTTTT.

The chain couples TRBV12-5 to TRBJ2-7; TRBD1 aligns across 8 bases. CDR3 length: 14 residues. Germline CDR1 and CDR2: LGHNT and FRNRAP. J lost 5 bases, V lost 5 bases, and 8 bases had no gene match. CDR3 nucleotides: TGTGCTAGTGGTGTCCCAGGACAGGGAAACGAGCAGTACTTC. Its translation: CASGVPGQGNEQYF.

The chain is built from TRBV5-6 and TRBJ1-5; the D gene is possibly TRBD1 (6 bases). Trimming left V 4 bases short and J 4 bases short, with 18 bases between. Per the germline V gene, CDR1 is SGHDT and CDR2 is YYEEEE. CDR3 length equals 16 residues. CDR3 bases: TGTGCCAGCAGCACCGACAGGTTGGGCGGTAATCAGCCCCAGCATTTT. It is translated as CASSTDRLGGNQPQHF.

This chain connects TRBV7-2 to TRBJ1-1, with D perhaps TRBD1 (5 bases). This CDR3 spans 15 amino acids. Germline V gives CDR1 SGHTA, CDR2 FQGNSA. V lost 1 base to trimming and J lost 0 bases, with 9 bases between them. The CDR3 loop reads CASSLGGGMNTEAFF. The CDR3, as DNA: TGTGCCAGCAGCTTAGGGGGGGGAATGAACACTGAAGCTTTCTTT. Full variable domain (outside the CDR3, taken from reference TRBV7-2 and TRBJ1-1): GAGVSQSPSNKVTEKGKDVELRCDPISGHTALYWYRQSLGQGLEFLIYFQGNSAPDKSGLPSDRFSAERTGGSVSTLTIQRTQQEDSAVYLCASSLGGGMNTEAFFGQGTRLTVV.

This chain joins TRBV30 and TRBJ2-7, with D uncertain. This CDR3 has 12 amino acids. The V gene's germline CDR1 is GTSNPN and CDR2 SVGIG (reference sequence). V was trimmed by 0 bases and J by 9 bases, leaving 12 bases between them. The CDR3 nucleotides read TGTGCCTGGAGTGTGACCCCCCGAGGGCAGTACTTC. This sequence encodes CAWSVTPRGQYF.

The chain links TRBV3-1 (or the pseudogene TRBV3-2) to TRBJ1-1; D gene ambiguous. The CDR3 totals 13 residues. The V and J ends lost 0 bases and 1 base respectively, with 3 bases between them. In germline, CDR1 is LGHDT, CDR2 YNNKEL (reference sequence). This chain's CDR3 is CASSQEGNTEAFF. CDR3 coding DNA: TGTGCCAGCAGCCAAGAGGGGAACACTGAAGCTTTCTTT.

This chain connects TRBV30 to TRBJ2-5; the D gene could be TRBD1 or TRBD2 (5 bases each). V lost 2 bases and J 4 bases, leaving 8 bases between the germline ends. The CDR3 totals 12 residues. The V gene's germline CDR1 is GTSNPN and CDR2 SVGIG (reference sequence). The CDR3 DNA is TGTGCCTGGAGTCGTGGGGGAGAGACCCAGTACTTC. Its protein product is CAWSRGGETQYF.

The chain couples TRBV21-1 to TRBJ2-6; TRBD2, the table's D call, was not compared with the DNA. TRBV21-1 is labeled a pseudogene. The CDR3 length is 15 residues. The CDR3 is CASSKVSSGANVLTF. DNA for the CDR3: TGTGCCAGCAGCAAAGTGAGCTCTGGGGCCAACGTCCTGACTTTC.